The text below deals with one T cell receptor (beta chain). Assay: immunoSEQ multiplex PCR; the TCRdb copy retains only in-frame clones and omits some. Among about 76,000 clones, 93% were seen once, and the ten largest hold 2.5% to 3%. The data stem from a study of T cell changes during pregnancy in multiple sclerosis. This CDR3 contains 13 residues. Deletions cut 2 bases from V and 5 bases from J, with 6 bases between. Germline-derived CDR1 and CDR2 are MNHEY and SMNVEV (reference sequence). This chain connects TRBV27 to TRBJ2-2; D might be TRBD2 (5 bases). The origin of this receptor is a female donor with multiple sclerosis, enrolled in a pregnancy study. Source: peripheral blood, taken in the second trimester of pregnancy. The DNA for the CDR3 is TGTGCCAGCAGTTTAACGGGGACCGGGGAGCTGTTTTTT. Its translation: CASSLTGTGELFF.